In this sample, the clone carrying this T cell receptor (beta chain) turned up many times. Its antigen is still unknown. The sample comes from a study of Graves' ophthalmopathy and Graves' hyperthyroidism. Findings and limits, study-wide: The authors also found most expanded thyroid clonotypes above 0.001 frequency in blood. Predictions made by the model for ophthalmopathy progression reached over 55% sensitivity and approximately 72% specificity.

J was trimmed by 6 bases and V by 1 base; bases with no gene match: 8. Germline V gene lookup returns CDR1 SGHNT and CDR2 YENEEA. This CDR3 comprises 15 residues. TCR beta CDR3 amplification used RNA transcripts. Second-round multiplex PCR came after a first-round RT-PCR that employed HTBI primers. TCRdb re-called the multiplex PCR reads through MiXCR, storing one row per CDR3 protein. The sample consists of about 700,000 distinct CDR3 sequences, roughly two fifths of them appearing once. The J gene is TRBJ2-7, the V gene TRBV11-3, with 8 bases fitting TRBD2. The TCR was taken from an adult man with Graves' ophthalmopathy. Sample: peripheral blood. CDR3 DNA sequence: TGTGCCAGCAGCTTAGTTTGGGGGGCGGGAGGCGAGCAGTACTTC. It codes for CASSLVWGAGGEQYF. Variable domain in full (rest from reference TRBV11-3 and TRBJ2-7): EAGVVQSPRYKIIEKKQPVAFWCNPISGHNTLYWYLQNLGQGPELLIRYENEEAVDDSQLPKDRFSAERLKGVDSTLKIQPAELGDSAVYLCASSLVWGAGGEQYFGPGTRLTVT.